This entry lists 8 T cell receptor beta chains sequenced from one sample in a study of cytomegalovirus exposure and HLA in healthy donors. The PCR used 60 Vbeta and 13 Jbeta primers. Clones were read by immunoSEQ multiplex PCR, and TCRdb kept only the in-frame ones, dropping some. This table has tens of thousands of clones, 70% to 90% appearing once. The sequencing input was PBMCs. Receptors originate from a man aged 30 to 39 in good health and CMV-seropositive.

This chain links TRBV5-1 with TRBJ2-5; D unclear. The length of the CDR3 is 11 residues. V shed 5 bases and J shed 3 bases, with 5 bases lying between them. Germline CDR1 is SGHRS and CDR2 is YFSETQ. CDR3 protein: CASRAEETQYF. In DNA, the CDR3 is TGCGCCAGCAGGGCAGAAGAGACCCAGTACTTC.

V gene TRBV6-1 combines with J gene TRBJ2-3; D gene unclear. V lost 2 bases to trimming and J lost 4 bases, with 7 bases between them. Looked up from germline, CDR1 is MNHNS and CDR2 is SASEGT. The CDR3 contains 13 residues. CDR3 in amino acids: CASSEPGSDTQYF. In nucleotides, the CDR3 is TGTGCCAGCAGTGAACCGGGTTCAGATACGCAGTATTTT.

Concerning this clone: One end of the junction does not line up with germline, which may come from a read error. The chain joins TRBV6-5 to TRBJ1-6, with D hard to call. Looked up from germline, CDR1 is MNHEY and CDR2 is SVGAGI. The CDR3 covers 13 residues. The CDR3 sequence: CASNRTPNPPLHF. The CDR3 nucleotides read TGTGCCAGCAATCGAACTCCTAATCCACCCCTCCACTTT.

Here the CDR3 DNA reads TGCGCCAGCAGCCAAGTCTCGTCGGGAAGGCGCACTGAAGCTTTCTTT. The encoded protein is CASSQVSSGRRTEAFF. The chain has TRBV4-3 and TRBJ1-1; the D is unclear. Trimming left V 1 base short and J 4 bases short, with 16 bases between. This CDR3 spans 16 amino acids. CDR1 and CDR2 (germline): LGHNA, YSLEER.

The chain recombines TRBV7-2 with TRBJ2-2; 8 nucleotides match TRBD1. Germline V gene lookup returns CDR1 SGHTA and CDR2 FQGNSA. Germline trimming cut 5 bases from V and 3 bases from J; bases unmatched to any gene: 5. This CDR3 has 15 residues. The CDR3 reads CASSRDRTDTGELFF. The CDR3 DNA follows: TGTGCCAGCAGCCGGGACAGGACGGACACCGGGGAGCTGTTTTTT.

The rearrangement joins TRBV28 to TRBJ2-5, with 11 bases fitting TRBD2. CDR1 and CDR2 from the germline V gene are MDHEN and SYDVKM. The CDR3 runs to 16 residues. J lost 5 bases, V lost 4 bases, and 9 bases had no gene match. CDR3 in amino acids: CASSSTSGSGWETQYF. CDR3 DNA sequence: TGTGCCAGCAGTTCAACTAGCGGGAGTGGGTGGGAGACCCAGTACTTC. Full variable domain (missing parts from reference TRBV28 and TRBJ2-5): DVKVTQSSRYLVKRTGEKVFLECVQDMDHENMFWYRQDPGLGLRLIYFSYDVKMKEKGDIPEGYSVSREKKERFSLILESASTNQTSMYLCASSSTSGSGWETQYFGPGTRLLVL.

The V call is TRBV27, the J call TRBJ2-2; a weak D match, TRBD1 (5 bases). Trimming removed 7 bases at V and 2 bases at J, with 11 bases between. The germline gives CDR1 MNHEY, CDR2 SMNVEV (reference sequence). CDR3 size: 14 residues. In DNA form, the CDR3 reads TGTGCCAGCAAGGGGTTGGCAAACACCGGGGAGCTGTTTTTT. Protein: CASKGLANTGELFF.

CDR3 in DNA: TGTGCCAGCAGTGGGCAGGGAAATGAAAAACTGTTTTTT. This sequence encodes CASSGQGNEKLFF. This chain uses TRBV25-1 with TRBJ1-4; a weak D match, TRBD1 (5 bases). The V and J ends lost 4 bases and 5 bases respectively, with 8 bases between them. CDR1 and CDR2 (germline): MGHDK, SYGVNS. CDR3 length: 13 amino acids.